The clone carrying this TCR beta chain was found a few times. Its antigen is as yet unknown. Using its own MiXCR run on the RT-PCR reads, TCRdb lists one record per CDR3 protein. The repertoire holds about 520,000 distinct CDR3 sequences, with roughly 7.9% as singletons. The data originate from a study of response to subunit inactivated influenza vaccine. Study conclusions and caveats: The authors suggested that few new T cells are recruited per seasonal influenza vaccination.

V was pared by 1 base and J by 5 bases, with 11 bases between. The CDR3 length is 14 residues. Germline V gene data show CDR1 as MGHDK and CDR2 as SYGVNS. The TCR was taken from a man in his fifties or sixties who received an inactivated influenza vaccine. This sample comprised PBMCs from blood, obtained around 25 months after vaccination. This chain connects TRBV25-1 to TRBJ2-5; no firm D call. CDR3 in DNA: TGTGCCAGCAGTGAATCGACGGCAAGGGAGACCCAGTACTTC. Translated, it gives CASSESTARETQYF.